The TCR beta chain described here comes from a study of cytomegalovirus exposure and HLA in healthy donors. Points from the study as a whole: TCR beta V segments were, for the most part, productive about 87% or about 30% of the time in an earlier analysis.

The PCR employed 60 Vbeta primers together with 13 Jbeta primers. Produced via immunoSEQ multiplex PCR; TCRdb's table is partial and in-frame only. The table has over 130,000 clones, less than 85% seen once. This CDR3 has 16 residues. With 4 bases removed from V and 0 bases from J, the gap between germline ends came to 17 bases. Germline loops: CDR1 SGHNT, CDR2 YYREEE (reference sequence). Notes on this clone: The antigen remains unidentified.

The TCR originated in a man in his forties or fifties in good health and CMV-seropositive. The chain couples TRBV5-4 to TRBJ2-7; possible D gene TRBD2, 5 bases. Source material: PBMCs. The CDR3 sequence is CASSGRPGDRSYEQYF. CDR3 coding DNA: TGTGCCAGCAGCGGGAGACCCGGGGATCGCTCCTACGAGCAGTACTTC.